This T cell receptor beta chain stems from a study of T cells after yellow fever vaccination. With 5 bases clipped from V and 6 bases from J, the junction kept 12 bases outside the gene matches. The CDR3 runs to 15 residues. Notes on the study in general: Repertoires sorted by FACS could include abundant clonotypes that are contaminants from the bulk population. Although the secondary response was weaker, it peaked faster, at day 5 versus 15.

This clonotype was observed a few times. What it recognizes is unknown. TCRdb itself ran the 5' RACE reads through MiXCR, one entry per CDR3 protein. The sample consists of 450,000 to 600,000 distinct CDR3 sequences, roughly 13% of them appearing once. Here the sequenced sample was PBMCs, taken on the day of the yellow fever booster vaccination. This clonotype was obtained from a man aged 25-45 years who received the YFV17D yellow fever vaccine. The gene calls are TRBV12-3 or TRBV12-4 and TRBJ1-2; 7 positions match TRBD1. The CDR3 region has the DNA TGTGCCAGCAGTCCCCCCTGGGAGGGGGCGGATGGCTACACCTTC. It encodes CASSPPWEGADGYTF.